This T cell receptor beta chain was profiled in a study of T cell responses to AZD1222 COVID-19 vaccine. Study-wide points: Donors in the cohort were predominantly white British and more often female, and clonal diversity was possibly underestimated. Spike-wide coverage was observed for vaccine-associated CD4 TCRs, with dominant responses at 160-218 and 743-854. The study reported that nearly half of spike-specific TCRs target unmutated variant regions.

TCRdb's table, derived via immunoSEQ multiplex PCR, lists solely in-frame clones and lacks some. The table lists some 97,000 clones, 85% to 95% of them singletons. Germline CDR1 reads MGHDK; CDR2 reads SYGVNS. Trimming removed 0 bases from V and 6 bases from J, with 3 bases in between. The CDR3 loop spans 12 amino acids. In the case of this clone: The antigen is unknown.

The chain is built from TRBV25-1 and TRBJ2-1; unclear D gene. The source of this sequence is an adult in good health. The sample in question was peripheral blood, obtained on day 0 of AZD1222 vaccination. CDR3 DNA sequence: TGTGCCAGCAGTGAATACCTCAATGAGCAGTTCTTC. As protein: CASSEYLNEQFF.